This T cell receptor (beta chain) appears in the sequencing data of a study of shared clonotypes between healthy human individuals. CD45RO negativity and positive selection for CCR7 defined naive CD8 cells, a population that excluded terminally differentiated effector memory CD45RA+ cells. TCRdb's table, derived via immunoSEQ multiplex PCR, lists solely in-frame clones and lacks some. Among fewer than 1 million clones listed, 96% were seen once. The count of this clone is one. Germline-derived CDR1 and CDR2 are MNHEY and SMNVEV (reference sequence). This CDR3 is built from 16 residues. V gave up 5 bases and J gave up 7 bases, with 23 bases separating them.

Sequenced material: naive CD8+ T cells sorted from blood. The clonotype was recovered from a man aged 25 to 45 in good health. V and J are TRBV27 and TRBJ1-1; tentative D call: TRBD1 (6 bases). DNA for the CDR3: TGTGCCAGCAGTAGACACAGGGTAATCTCCGAGAATGAAGCTTTCTTT. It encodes CASSRHRVISENEAFF.